These T cell receptor beta chains were read from a single sample in a study of blood T cell repertoires in COVID-19. Assay used: immunoSEQ multiplex PCR; TCRdb lists only in-frame clones, some missing. The table includes approximately 92,000 clones, about three quarters detected once. The specimen was peripheral blood. The source is a middle-aged man who had recovered from COVID-19. CDR3s include the opening cysteine and the closing phenylalanine or tryptophan. The D gene is left open where the match is weak. For some rows the clone size is stated as once, few or many, or as a class when expanded; others skip it.

J gene: TRBJ2-7; V gene: TRBV5-1; D gene: NA; clone size: NA; CDR3 protein: CASSFLGSRDRNEQYF; CDR3 DNA: TGCGCCAGCAGCTTCCTCGGGAGCAGGGATCGGAACGAGCAGTACTTC
J gene: TRBJ2-7; V gene: TRBV6-4; D gene: TRBD2; clone size: NA; CDR3 protein: CASSELAGGAYEQYF; CDR3 DNA: TGTGCCAGCAGTGAGCTAGCGGGGGGAGCCTACGAGCAGTACTTC
J gene: TRBJ2-1; V gene: TRBV7-2; D gene: TRBD2; clone size: NA; CDR3 protein: CASSLTTSGSWVQFF; CDR3 DNA: TGTGCCAGCAGCTTAACGACTAGCGGGAGTTGGGTGCAGTTCTTC
J gene: TRBJ1-5; V gene: TRBV19; D gene: NA; clone size: NA; CDR3 protein: CASSEAITGFDNQPQHF; CDR3 DNA: TGTGCCAGTAGTGAAGCCATCACAGGGTTTGACAATCAGCCCCAGCATTTT
J gene: TRBJ2-7; V gene: TRBV21-1; D gene: NA; clone size: once; CDR3 protein: CASSKEDGGEQYF; CDR3 DNA: TGTGCCAGCAGCAAAGAAGACGGGGGAGAGCAGTACTTC
J gene: TRBJ2-3; V gene: TRBV10-3; D gene: TRBD2; clone size: few; CDR3 protein: CAISSGAGDTQYF; CDR3 DNA: TGTGCCATCAGTAGCGGGGCGGGGGATACGCAGTATTTT
J gene: TRBJ1-5; V gene: TRBV4-1; D gene: NA; clone size: NA; CDR3 protein: CASSQAQYSNQPQHF; CDR3 DNA: TGCGCCAGCAGCCAAGCACAGTATAGCAATCAGCCCCAGCATTTT
J gene: TRBJ2-1; V gene: TRBV5-1; D gene: TRBD2; clone size: NA; CDR3 protein: CASSLPSGDYNEQFF; CDR3 DNA: TGCGCCAGCAGCCTTCCTAGCGGGGATTACAATGAGCAGTTCTTC
J gene: TRBJ2-3; V gene: TRBV10-3; D gene: NA; clone size: NA; CDR3 protein: CAIKGQGDTTDTQYF; CDR3 DNA: TGTGCCATCAAGGGGCAGGGTGACACCACAGATACGCAGTATTTT
J gene: TRBJ2-7; V gene: TRBV30; D gene: NA; clone size: NA; CDR3 protein: CAWSTVSHEQYF; CDR3 DNA: TGTGCCTGGAGTACAGTGTCCCACGAGCAGTACTTC
J gene: TRBJ2-3; V gene: TRBV6-6; D gene: TRBD1; clone size: NA; CDR3 protein: CASSRSGTGGTDTQYF; CDR3 DNA: TGTGCCAGCAGTCGATCCGGGACAGGGGGCACAGATACGCAGTATTTT
J gene: TRBJ1-1; V gene: TRBV7-9; D gene: NA; clone size: NA; CDR3 protein: CASSPRAGDTTEAFF; CDR3 DNA: TGTGCCAGCAGCCCCCGGGCAGGGGATACCACTGAAGCTTTCTTT
J gene: TRBJ1-2; V gene: TRBV5-8; D gene: NA; clone size: once; CDR3 protein: CASSFGGLGGYTF; CDR3 DNA: TGTGCCAGCAGCTTTGGAGGGTTGGGTGGCTACACCTTC
J gene: TRBJ1-4; V gene: TRBV27; D gene: TRBD1; clone size: NA; CDR3 protein: CASRGQMVSNEKLFF; CDR3 DNA: TGTGCCAGCAGGGGACAGATGGTCTCTAATGAAAAACTGTTTTTT
J gene: TRBJ1-2; V gene: TRBV6-5; D gene: NA; clone size: few; CDR3 protein: CASHRPGGANYGYTF; CDR3 DNA: TGTGCCAGCCACCGCCCGGGGGGCGCTAACTATGGCTACACCTTC
J gene: TRBJ2-7; V gene: TRBV10-3; D gene: TRBD2; clone size: NA; CDR3 protein: CATYSGGASYEQYF; CDR3 DNA: TGTGCCACCTATAGCGGGGGGGCATCCTACGAGCAGTACTTC
J gene: TRBJ2-7; V gene: TRBV3-1/TRBV3-2; D gene: NA; clone size: NA; CDR3 protein: CASSQGRGSDEQYF; CDR3 DNA: TGTGCCAGCAGCCAAGGACGAGGGTCCGACGAGCAGTACTTC
J gene: TRBJ2-7; V gene: TRBV5-4; D gene: TRBD2; clone size: NA; CDR3 protein: CASSAATSGAYEQYF; CDR3 DNA: TGTGCCAGCAGCGCAGCGACTAGCGGGGCCTACGAGCAGTACTTC
J gene: TRBJ1-2; V gene: TRBV19; D gene: TRBD1; clone size: NA; CDR3 protein: CASSSGDRSGYTF; CDR3 DNA: TGTGCCAGTAGTTCCGGGGACAGATCTGGCTACACCTTC
J gene: TRBJ1-1; V gene: TRBV7-3; D gene: TRBD1; clone size: NA; CDR3 protein: CASRRQGVGRNTEAFF; CDR3 DNA: TGTGCCAGCAGAAGACAGGGGGTTGGCCGGAACACTGAAGCTTTCTTT
J gene: TRBJ2-5; V gene: TRBV5-5; D gene: TRBD2; clone size: NA; CDR3 protein: CASSSGGSGPKETQYF; CDR3 DNA: TGTGCCAGCAGCTCGGGGGGTAGCGGACCTAAAGAGACCCAGTACTTC
J gene: TRBJ2-7; V gene: TRBV20-1; D gene: NA; clone size: NA; CDR3 protein: CSASWDTSYEQYF; CDR3 DNA: TGCAGTGCTAGTTGGGACACCTCCTACGAGCAGTACTTC
J gene: TRBJ2-1; V gene: TRBV5-6; D gene: TRBD2; clone size: NA; CDR3 protein: CASSPGGAGVANEQFF; CDR3 DNA: TGTGCCAGCAGCCCCGGGGGAGCGGGAGTTGCCAATGAGCAGTTCTTC
J gene: TRBJ2-1; V gene: TRBV5-4; D gene: TRBD1; clone size: NA; CDR3 protein: CASSLSQGAKRNEQFF; CDR3 DNA: TGTGCCAGCAGCTTATCTCAGGGGGCTAAGAGGAATGAGCAGTTCTTC
J gene: TRBJ1-5; V gene: TRBV6-6; D gene: NA; clone size: NA; CDR3 protein: CASSTGLEPQHF; CDR3 DNA: TGTGCCAGCAGTACAGGGTTGGAACCCCAGCATTTT
J gene: TRBJ2-3; V gene: TRBV14; D gene: TRBD1; clone size: once; CDR3 protein: CASRRRDRITDTQYF; CDR3 DNA: TGTGCCAGCAGGAGACGGGACAGGATCACAGATACGCAGTATTTT
J gene: TRBJ2-4; V gene: TRBV5-8; D gene: NA; clone size: once; CDR3 protein: CASSSKLWTGLAENIQYF; CDR3 DNA: TGTGCCAGCAGCTCCAAGCTTTGGACAGGGCTAGCGGAAAACATTCAGTACTTC
J gene: TRBJ2-5; V gene: TRBV4-1; D gene: TRBD2; clone size: NA; CDR3 protein: CASSQDPGSGGSETQYF; CDR3 DNA: TGCGCCAGCAGCCAAGATCCGGGTAGCGGGGGATCAGAGACCCAGTACTTC
J gene: TRBJ1-6; V gene: TRBV19; D gene: TRBD1; clone size: medium-sized; CDR3 protein: CASSPNRGQNSPLHF; CDR3 DNA: TGTGCCAGTAGCCCCAACAGGGGACAAAATTCACCCCTCCACTTT
J gene: TRBJ1-1; V gene: TRBV19; D gene: NA; clone size: NA; CDR3 protein: CASSLDRQNTEAFF; CDR3 DNA: TGTGCCAGTAGTCTAGACAGGCAGAACACTGAAGCTTTCTTT
J gene: TRBJ2-5; V gene: TRBV25-1; D gene: TRBD2; clone size: once; CDR3 protein: CATGLAGKETQYF; CDR3 DNA: TGTGCCACCGGACTAGCGGGGAAAGAGACCCAGTACTTC
J gene: TRBJ1-6; V gene: TRBV3-1/TRBV3-2; D gene: TRBD1; clone size: NA; CDR3 protein: CASRRDRGSPLHF; CDR3 DNA: TGTGCCAGCAGGCGGGACAGGGGCTCACCCCTCCACTTT
J gene: TRBJ2-5; V gene: TRBV20-1; D gene: TRBD2; clone size: NA; CDR3 protein: CSASVATSGRGKTQYF; CDR3 DNA: TGCAGTGCTAGTGTGGCGACTAGCGGGAGAGGGAAGACCCAGTACTTC